This TCR beta chain was profiled in a study of shared clonotypes between healthy human individuals. Findings and limits, study-wide: Naive CD4 clonotypes overlapped across a handful of donors at around 4.8%. The expectation was that sequencing depth would affect clonotype sharing among donors.

Deletions cut 2 bases from V and 0 bases from J, with 8 bases between. Germline CDR1 is MDHEN and CDR2 is SYDVKM. This CDR3 region has 14 residues. With regard to this clone: The antigen is not known.

Terminally differentiated effector memory CD45RA+ cells were left out of the naive CD8 fraction, which was CD45RO-negative and positively selected for CCR7. Assay used: immunoSEQ multiplex PCR; TCRdb lists only in-frame clones, some missing. Among fewer than 1 million clones, about 97% were seen once, and the ten largest hold about 0.21%. This sequence was found in a young man in good health. The rearrangement joins TRBV28 to TRBJ2-7; no definite D call. Sequenced: naive CD8+ T cells sorted from blood. Here the CDR3 reads CASSLRPFSYEQYF. The CDR3 DNA follows: TGTGCCAGCAGTTTAAGGCCGTTCTCCTACGAGCAGTACTTC.